The 27 T cell receptor beta chains reported below all come from one sample, sequenced in a study of CD8+ T cells in alopecia areata. Extracted RNA was reverse transcribed, and the resulting cDNA served as sequencing template. The method was immunoSEQ multiplex PCR; TCRdb's version includes in-frame clones alone and lacks a portion of them. The repertoire holds roughly 190,000 clones, with about 65% as singletons. Treatment noted: oral pan-JAK inhibitor, 5-10 mg twice daily. Sequencing was performed on CD4+ T cells sorted from blood, taken at week 49, from a patient treated with tofacitinib. The origin of the receptors is a human donor with alopecia areata.

J is TRBJ2-7 and V is TRBV10-1; no firm D call. There are 13 residues in the CDR3. The V gene's germline CDR1 is WNHNN and CDR2 SYGVQD (reference sequence). The ends were cut back, 5 bases at V and 2 bases at J, with 10 bases in the middle. Written as DNA, the CDR3 is TGCGCCAGCAGTCTAGGTGATGCCTACGAGCAGTACTTC. The encoded protein is CASSLGDAYEQYF.

The chain recombines TRBV25-1 with TRBJ2-2; 7 bases match TRBD1. CDR3 length: 15 residues. Germline values: CDR1 MGHDK, CDR2 SYGVNS. V was pared by 8 bases and J by 2 bases, with 8 bases of the junction left unmatched. CDR3 loop: CASHQGQANTGELFF. The CDR3 bases are TGTGCCAGCCACCAAGGACAGGCTAACACCGGGGAGCTGTTTTTT.

This clone came up a few times. The chain has TRBV9 and TRBJ1-4; D is ambiguous. Germline loops: CDR1 SGDLS, CDR2 YYNGEE. The germline V and J ends were trimmed by 2 bases and 0 bases, with 14 bases remaining between them. The CDR3 length is 17 residues. The CDR3 region is CASSVHPLTTTNEKLFF. DNA of the CDR3: TGTGCCAGCAGCGTTCATCCATTGACAACAACTAATGAAAAACTGTTTTTT.

The chain uses TRBV5-6 and TRBJ2-1; D not certain. CDR3 length equals 11 residues. Trimming shortened V by 0 bases and J by 7 bases, and 2 bases separated the two germline ends. Germline V gene sequence: CDR1 SGHDT, CDR2 YYEEEE. The CDR3 DNA reads as TGTGCCAGCAGCTTGGGGAATGAGCAGTTCTTC. Its translation: CASSLGNEQFF.

This clone was counted between two and nine times. V and J are TRBV4-3 and TRBJ1-1; 8 bases fit TRBD1. The CDR3 consists of 17 residues. The ends lost 3 bases at V and 1 base at J; junction bases unmatched: 10. Germline CDR1 and CDR2: LGHNA and YSLEER. Here the CDR3 reads CASSQAGQGRTNTEAFF. CDR3 nucleotide sequence: TGCGCCAGCAGCCAGGCCGGACAGGGCCGAACGAACACTGAAGCTTTCTTT.

V is TRBV5-6 and J is TRBJ1-2, with D perhaps matching TRBD1 (5 bases). This CDR3 has 15 residues. V lost 4 bases and J lost 6, with 19 bases in between. Germline-derived CDR1 and CDR2 are SGHDT and YYEEEE. The CDR3 region is CASSPYGTPGDGYTF. The CDR3 nucleotides are TGTGCCAGCAGCCCTTACGGGACCCCTGGAGATGGCTACACCTTC. Supplemented by reference TRBV5-6 and TRBJ1-2, the full variable domain reads DAGVTQSPTHLIKTRGQQVTLRCSPKSGHDTVSWYQQALGQGPQFIFQYYEEEERQRGNFPDRFSGHQFPNYSSELNVNALLLGDSALYLCASSPYGTPGDGYTFGSGTRLTVV.

The chain recombines TRBV29-1 with TRBJ1-2, with 9 bases identical to TRBD1. The CDR3 has 13 residues. The J segment lost 7 bases and the V segment lost 6 bases, leaving 9 bases of the junction unmatched. Germline CDR1 is SQVTM and CDR2 is ANQGSEA. Here the CDR3 DNA reads TGCAGCGTGGATACAGGGGGCAATCGTGGCTACACCTTC. This gives the protein CSVDTGGNRGYTF.

This clone was seen only a few times. The chain has TRBV9 and TRBJ2-5; TRBD1 might be the D (6 bases). CDR3 size: 15 residues. CDR1 and CDR2 (germline): SGDLS, YYNGEE. V lost 0 bases and J 1 base, leaving 10 bases between the germline ends. Here the CDR3 DNA reads TGTGCCAGCAGCGTAGGGACAGCAACCCAAGAGACCCAGTACTTC. Translation gives CASSVGTATQETQYF.

This clone has a single count. V and J are TRBV10-3 and TRBJ2-5; D gene ambiguous. This CDR3 comprises 11 residues. Germline V gene data show CDR1 as ENHRY and CDR2 as SYGVKD. V gave up 11 bases and J gave up 1 base, with 8 bases separating them. The CDR3 coding sequence is TGTGCCGTTAGAAGCCAAGAGACCCAGTACTTC. As protein: CAVRSQETQYF.

The chain couples TRBV5-1 to TRBJ1-5; 9 bases align to TRBD1. Germline values: CDR1 SGHRS, CDR2 YFSETQ. The CDR3 spans 15 residues. J was trimmed by 6 bases and V by 0 bases; bases with no gene match: 4. CDR3 residues: CASSLGDRVGQPQHF. The CDR3, as DNA: TGCGCCAGCAGCTTGGGGGACAGGGTGGGTCAGCCCCAGCATTTT.

V is TRBV30 and J is TRBJ2-3; TRBD1 might be the D (5 bases). Trimming removed 3 bases at V and 0 bases at J, with 10 bases between. The CDR3 spans 14 residues. Per germline, CDR1 GTSNPN and CDR2 SVGIG (reference sequence). CDR3 coding DNA: TGTGCCTGGAGGGGGCAGTTTAGCACAGATACGCAGTATTTT. Translating gives CAWRGQFSTDTQYF.

The V call is TRBV30, the J call TRBJ2-3, with 8 bases matching TRBD2. V was pared by 2 bases and J by 6 bases, with 10 bases of the junction left unmatched. This CDR3 comprises 15 residues. Germline CDR1 reads GTSNPN; CDR2 reads SVGIG (reference sequence). CDR3 DNA: TGTGCCTGGAGTCCGGGACTAGTCATCGCGGATACGCAGTATTTT. Amino acid sequence: CAWSPGLVIADTQYF.

The chain uses TRBV30 and TRBJ2-1, with a weak D call TRBD2 (5 bases). Germline V gene sequence: CDR1 GTSNPN, CDR2 SVGIG (reference sequence). With 0 bases removed from V and 6 bases from J, the gap between germline ends came to 15 bases. The CDR3 length is 15 residues. The CDR3 DNA reads as TGTGCCTGGAGTGTACGTCGGAGGAGCGGCAATGAGCAGTTCTTC. Protein: CAWSVRRRSGNEQFF.

This clone was detected only a few times. The chain joins TRBV27 to TRBJ2-2, with a possible D match to TRBD2 (6 bases). This CDR3 contains 14 residues. The V gene's germline CDR1 is MNHEY and CDR2 SMNVEV (reference sequence). V was pared by 5 bases and J by 5 bases, with 12 bases between. For the CDR3, the DNA is TGTGCCAGCAGTCCCGGGGGTTGGACCGGGGAGCTGTTTTTT. Translation: CASSPGGWTGELFF.

This rearrangement joins TRBV27 to TRBJ1-5; 7 nucleotides align to TRBD1. CDR1 and CDR2 (germline): MNHEY, SMNVEV (reference sequence). Trimming took 5 bases from V and 6 from J; bases not matched to a gene: 16. This CDR3 is 17 amino acids long. CDR3 sequence (DNA): TGTGCCAGCAGTCTAGCCCGACAGGGAACAAACATTCAGCCCCAGCATTTT. Encoded protein: CASSLARQGTNIQPQHF.

The chain is built from TRBV5-6 and TRBJ1-6; D unclear. This CDR3 contains 16 residues. Deletions cut 0 bases from V and 7 bases from J, with 14 bases between. Germline-derived CDR1 and CDR2 are SGHDT and YYEEEE. The CDR3 DNA reads TGTGCCAGCAGCTTGGCTCGAGGGCAAGGGAATTCACCCCTCCACTTT. This gives the protein CASSLARGQGNSPLHF.

The chain joins TRBV30 to TRBJ2-7; tentatively, D is TRBD1 (5 bases). The CDR3 consists of 14 residues. Germline V CDR1 and CDR2: GTSNPN, SVGIG (reference sequence). Between the trimmed V and J ends, which lost 0 bases and 2 bases, there was a span of 11 bases. The CDR3 here is CAWSVGGAPYEQYF. CDR3 DNA sequence: TGTGCCTGGAGTGTAGGTGGGGCTCCCTACGAGCAGTACTTC.

With respect to this clone: The identical CDR3 is also encoded by other nucleotide sequences in the sample. The rearrangement uses TRBV9 and TRBJ2-1; the D call may be TRBD1 or TRBD2 (6 bases each). CDR3 length: 12 residues. V shed 4 bases and J shed 8 bases, with 10 bases lying between them. The germline CDR1 and CDR2 sequences are SGDLS and YYNGEE. The CDR3 loop is CASSPRGDEQFF. In DNA, the CDR3 is TGTGCCAGCAGCCCGAGGGGGGATGAGCAGTTCTTC.

This clone was picked up a small number of times. J is TRBJ1-4 and V is TRBV6-6; D gene ambiguous. Germline CDR1 reads MNHNY; CDR2 reads SVGAGI (reference sequence). V was clipped by 8 bases and J by 8 bases, with 12 bases between them. CDR3 size: 12 residues. The CDR3 region has the DNA TGTGCCAGCGGAAGTTATGGGGAAAAACTGTTTTTT. It specifies CASGSYGEKLFF.

The chain carries TRBV14 and TRBJ1-2; 8 bases line up with TRBD1. Germline CDR1 is SGHDN and CDR2 is FVKESK. The CDR3 runs 13 residues. Trimming cost V 4 bases and J 2 bases; bases outside gene matches: 0. The CDR3, as DNA: TGTGCCAGCAGCCCAGGGGGCAACTATGGCTACACCTTC. It specifies CASSPGGNYGYTF.

The V gene is TRBV5-6, the J gene TRBJ2-3; D gene unclear. V lost 2 bases to trimming and J lost 0 bases, with 4 bases between them. Germline V CDR1 and CDR2: SGHDT, YYEEEE. CDR3 length equals 13 residues. CDR3 protein: CASSLFSTDTQYF. The CDR3 DNA reads TGTGCCAGCAGCTTATTCAGCACAGATACGCAGTATTTT.

This clone was seen a single time. V gene TRBV11-2 combines with J gene TRBJ2-2, with 11 bases identical to TRBD2. The CDR3 is 17 amino acids. Germline V gives CDR1 SGHAT, CDR2 FQNNGV. The V gene end was trimmed by 5 bases and the J gene end by 3 bases; junction bases not matched to a gene: 8. DNA for the CDR3: TGTGCCAGCAGCCGGACTAGACTAGCGGGGCACACCGGGGAGCTGTTTTTT. Encoded protein: CASSRTRLAGHTGELFF.

This chain links TRBV7-3 with TRBJ2-7, with D uncertain. Germline CDR1 and CDR2: SGHTA and FQGTGA. Trimming pared 5 bases from V and 3 bases from J, leaving 11 bases between. The CDR3 consists of 13 residues. The CDR3 DNA is TGTGCCAGCAGCCCCGGAGTAGGCTACGAGCAGTACTTC. Protein: CASSPGVGYEQYF.

This clone was seen a few times. The V gene is TRBV15, the J gene TRBJ1-2; no definite D call. This CDR3 spans 12 amino acids. V lost 0 bases and J 6 bases, leaving 5 bases between the germline ends. From germline, CDR1 is LNHNV and CDR2 YYDKDF (reference sequence). CDR3 amino acids: CATSRERDGYTF. CDR3 DNA sequence: TGTGCCACCAGCAGAGAGAGGGATGGCTACACCTTC.

This clone was seen only a few times. CDR3 DNA sequence: TGCAGCGTTGAAATACCAGGGGGCTGGGACGAGCAGTACTTC. Its translation: CSVEIPGGWDEQYF. V gene TRBV29-1 combines with J gene TRBJ2-7, with 8 bases identical to TRBD1. This CDR3 region has 14 residues. V lost 2 bases and J lost 5; bases outside the gene matches: 8. Germline V CDR1 and CDR2: SQVTM, ANQGSEA.

V usage is TRBV7-8 and J usage is TRBJ2-3; a possible D gene is TRBD2 (6 bases). The CDR3 sequence is 14 residues long. The germline V and J ends were trimmed by 1 base and 8 bases, with 13 bases remaining between them. Germline-derived CDR1 and CDR2 are SGHVS and FQNEAQ. CDR3: CASSLGDWAGTQYF. The CDR3 nucleotides read TGTGCCAGCAGCTTAGGGGACTGGGCAGGTACGCAGTATTTT. The full variable domain, its missing parts supplied by reference TRBV7-8 and TRBJ2-3, is GAGVSQSPRYKVAKRGQDVALRCDPISGHVSLFWYQQALGQGPEFLTYFQNEAQLDKSGLPSDRFFAERPEGSVSTLKIQRTQQEDSAVYLCASSLGDWAGTQYFGPGTRLTVL.

The chain employs TRBV7-3 and TRBJ2-5; 10 nucleotides agree with TRBD1. CDR1 is SGHTA and CDR2 is FQGTGA in the germline V gene. The J segment lost 5 bases and the V segment lost 2 bases, leaving 8 bases of the junction unmatched. This CDR3 comprises 16 residues. The CDR3 spells CASSLATGQGRETQYF. DNA of the CDR3: TGTGCCAGCAGCTTAGCAACGGGACAGGGGAGGGAGACCCAGTACTTC.